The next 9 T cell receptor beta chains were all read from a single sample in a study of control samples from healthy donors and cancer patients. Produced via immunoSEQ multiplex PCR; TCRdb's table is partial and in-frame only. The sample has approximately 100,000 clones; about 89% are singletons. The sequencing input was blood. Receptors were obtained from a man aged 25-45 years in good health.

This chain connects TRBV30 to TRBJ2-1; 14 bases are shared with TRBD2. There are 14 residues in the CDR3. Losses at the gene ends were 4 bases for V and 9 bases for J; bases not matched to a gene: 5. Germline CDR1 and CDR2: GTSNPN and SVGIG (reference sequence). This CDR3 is CAWTGTSGRSEQFF. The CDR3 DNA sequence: TGTGCCTGGACCGGGACTAGCGGGAGATCTGAGCAGTTCTTC. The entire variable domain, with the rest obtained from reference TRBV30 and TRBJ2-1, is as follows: SQTIHQWPATLVQPVGSPLSLECTVEGTSNPNLYWYRQAAGRGLQLLFYSVGIGQISSEVPQNLSASRPQDRQFILSSKKLLLSDSGFYLCAWTGTSGRSEQFFGPGTRLTVL.

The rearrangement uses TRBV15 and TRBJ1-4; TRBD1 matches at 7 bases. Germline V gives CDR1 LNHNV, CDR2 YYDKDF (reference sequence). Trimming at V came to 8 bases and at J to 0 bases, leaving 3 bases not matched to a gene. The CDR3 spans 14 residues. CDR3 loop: CATWDRSTNEKLFF. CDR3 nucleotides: TGTGCCACCTGGGACAGATCAACTAATGAAAAACTGTTTTTT. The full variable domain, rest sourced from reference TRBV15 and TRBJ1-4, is DAMVIQNPRYQVTQFGKPVTLSCSQTLNHNVMYWYQQKSSQAPKLLFHYYDKDFNNEADTPDNFQSRRPNTSFCFLDIRSPGLGDTAMYLCATWDRSTNEKLFFGSGTQLSVL.

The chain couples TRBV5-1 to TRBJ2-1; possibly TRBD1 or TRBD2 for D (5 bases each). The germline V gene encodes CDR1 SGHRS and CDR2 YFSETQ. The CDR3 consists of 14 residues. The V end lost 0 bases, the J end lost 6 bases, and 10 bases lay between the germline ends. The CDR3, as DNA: TGCGCCAGCAGCTTGGTATCAGGGACCAATGAGCAGTTCTTC. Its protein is CASSLVSGTNEQFF.

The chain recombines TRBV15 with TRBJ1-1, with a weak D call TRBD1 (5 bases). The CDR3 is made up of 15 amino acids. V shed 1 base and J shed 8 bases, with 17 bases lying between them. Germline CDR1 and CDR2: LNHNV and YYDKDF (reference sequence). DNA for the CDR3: TGTGCCACCAGCAGAGTCATCGGGGCCAGAGTCGAAGCTTTCTTT. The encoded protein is CATSRVIGARVEAFF.

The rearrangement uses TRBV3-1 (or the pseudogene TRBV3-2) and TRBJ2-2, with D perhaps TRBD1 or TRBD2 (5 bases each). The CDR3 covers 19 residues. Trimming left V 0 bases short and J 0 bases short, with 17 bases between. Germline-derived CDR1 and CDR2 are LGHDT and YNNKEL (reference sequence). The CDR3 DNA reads TGTGCCAGCAGCCAAGAGGTGAGTGGGGGTCGGCCGAACACCGGGGAGCTGTTTTTT. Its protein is CASSQEVSGGRPNTGELFF.

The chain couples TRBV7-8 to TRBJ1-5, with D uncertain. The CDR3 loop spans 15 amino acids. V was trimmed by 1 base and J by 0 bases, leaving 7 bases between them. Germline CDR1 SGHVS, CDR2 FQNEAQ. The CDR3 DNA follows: TGTGCCAGCAGCTTAGGAGAGAATAGCAATCAGCCCCAGCATTTT. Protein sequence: CASSLGENSNQPQHF.

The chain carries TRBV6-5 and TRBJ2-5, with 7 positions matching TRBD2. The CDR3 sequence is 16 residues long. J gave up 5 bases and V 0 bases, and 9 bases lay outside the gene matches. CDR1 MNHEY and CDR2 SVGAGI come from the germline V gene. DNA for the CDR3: TGTGCCAGCAGTTACTCGAACCCCTCACTAGCGGAGACCCAGTACTTC. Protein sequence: CASSYSNPSLAETQYF.

CDR3 protein: CASSLFIAGGREQFF. In nucleotides, the CDR3 is TGTGCCAGCAGCTTATTCATCGCGGGAGGCAGAGAGCAGTTCTTC. J is TRBJ2-1 and V is TRBV11-2; 8 nucleotides line up with TRBD2. The CDR3 has 15 amino acids. Trimming cost V 2 bases and J 10 bases; bases outside gene matches: 10. Germline loops: CDR1 SGHAT, CDR2 FQNNGV.

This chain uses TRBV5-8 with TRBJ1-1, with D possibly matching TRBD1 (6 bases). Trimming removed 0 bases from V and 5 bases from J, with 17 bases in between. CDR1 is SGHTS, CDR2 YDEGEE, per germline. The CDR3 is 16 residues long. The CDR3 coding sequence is TGTGCCAGCAGCTTGGCGAGTGGCAGGGGAAGAACTGAAGCTTTCTTT. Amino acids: CASSLASGRGRTEAFF.